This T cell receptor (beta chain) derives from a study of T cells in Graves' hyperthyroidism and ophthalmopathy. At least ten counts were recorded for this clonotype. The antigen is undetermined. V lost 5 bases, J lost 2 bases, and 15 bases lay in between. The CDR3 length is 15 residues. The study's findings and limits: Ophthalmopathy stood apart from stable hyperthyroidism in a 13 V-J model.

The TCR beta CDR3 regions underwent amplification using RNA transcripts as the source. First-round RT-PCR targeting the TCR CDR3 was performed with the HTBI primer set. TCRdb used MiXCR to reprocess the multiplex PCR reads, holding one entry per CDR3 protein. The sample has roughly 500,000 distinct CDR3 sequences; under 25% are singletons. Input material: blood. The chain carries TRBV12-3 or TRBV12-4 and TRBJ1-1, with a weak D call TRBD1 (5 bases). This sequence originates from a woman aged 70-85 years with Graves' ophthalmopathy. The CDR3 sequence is CASSPRGGSNTEAFF. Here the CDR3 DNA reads TGTGCCAGCAGTCCGCGCGGGGGATCTAACACTGAAGCTTTCTTT.